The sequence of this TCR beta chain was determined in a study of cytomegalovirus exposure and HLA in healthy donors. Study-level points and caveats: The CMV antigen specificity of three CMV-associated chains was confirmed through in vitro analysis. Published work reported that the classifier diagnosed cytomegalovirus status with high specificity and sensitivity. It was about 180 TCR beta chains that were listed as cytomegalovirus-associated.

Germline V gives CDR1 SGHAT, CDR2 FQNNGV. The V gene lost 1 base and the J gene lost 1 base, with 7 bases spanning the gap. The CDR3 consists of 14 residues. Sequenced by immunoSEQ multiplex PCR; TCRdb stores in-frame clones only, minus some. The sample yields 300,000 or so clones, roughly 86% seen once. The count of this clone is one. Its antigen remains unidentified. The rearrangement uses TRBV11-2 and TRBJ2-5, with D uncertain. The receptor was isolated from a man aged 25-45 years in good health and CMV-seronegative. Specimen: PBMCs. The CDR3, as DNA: TGTGCCAGCAGCTTAGTGGCCCGCCAAGAGACCCAGTACTTC. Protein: CASSLVARQETQYF. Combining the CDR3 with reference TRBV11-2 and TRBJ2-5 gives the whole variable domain EAGVAQSPRYKIIEKRQSVAFWCNPISGHATLYWYQQILGQGPKLLIQFQNNGVVDDSQLPKDRFSAERLKGVDSTLKIQPAKLEDSAVYLCASSLVARQETQYFGPGTRLLVL.